This is a list of T cell receptor beta chains from one sample in a study of regulatory T cells in long-lasting Graves disease. TCRdb reprocessed the multiplex PCR reads with MiXCR, giving one entry per CDR3 protein. The sample lists under 250,000 distinct CDR3 sequences, less than 20% occurring once. This sample was shared with a second study, whose subject was T cells in Graves' hyperthyroidism and ophthalmopathy.

Sequenced here: peripheral blood mononuclear cells (PBMCs), sampled at new diagnosis, from a patient treated with antithyroid drugs. These TCRs come from a young woman with Graves disease. The CDR3 runs from the conserved cysteine through the conserved F or W. The D gene is left open where the match is weak. Clone size is not always given. Where it is, it says once, few, many or a class for expanded clones.

CDR3 length,clone size,D gene,V gene,J gene,CDR3 protein,CDR3 DNA
12,-,TRBD1,TRBV19,TRBJ1-1,CASKQGYTEAFF,TGTGCCAGTAAACAGGGGTACACTGAAGCTTTCTTT
17,few,TRBD1,TRBV6-2/TRBV6-3,TRBJ2-3,CAIPTMDRGGLVDTQYF,TGTGCCATCCCGACCATGGACAGGGGAGGATTAGTAGATACGCAGTATTTT
13,many,-,TRBV19,TRBJ2-1,CASSPTVSNEQFF,TGTGCCAGTAGCCCGACAGTGAGCAATGAGCAGTTCTTC
12,many,-,TRBV7-7,TRBJ2-3,CASSSNGDTQYF,TGTGCTAGCAGCTCGAACGGGGATACGCAGTATTTT
15,many,-,TRBV19,TRBJ1-5,CASSISVGGWTPQHF,TGTGCCAGTAGTATATCGGTTGGAGGGTGGACGCCCCAGCATTTT
15,many,-,TRBV3-1,TRBJ1-5,CASSQDSGGNQPQHF,TGTGCCAGCAGCCAAGATTCGGGGGGTAATCAGCCCCAGCATTTT
16,-,TRBD1,TRBV18,TRBJ1-2,CASSPPEAGGIYGYTF,TGTGCCAGCTCACCACCGGAAGCAGGGGGGATCTATGGCTACACCTTC
13,many,-,TRBV11-2,TRBJ2-7,CASSPAPRDEQYF,TGTGCCAGCAGCCCCGCCCCCAGGGACGAGCAGTACTTC
13,many,-,TRBV6-5,TRBJ1-1,CASSFKMNTEAFF,TGTGCCAGCAGTTTCAAGATGAACACTGAAGCTTTCTTT
14,many,TRBD2,TRBV3-1,TRBJ2-1,CASSQARLANEQFF,TGTGCCAGCAGCCAAGCCAGACTAGCCAATGAGCAGTTCTTC
13,many,-,TRBV6-1,TRBJ2-7,CASRGGGALEQYF,TGTGCCAGCAGGGGCGGGGGCGCCTTGGAGCAGTACTTC
15,many,-,TRBV11-2,TRBJ1-1,CASSFTGFMNTEAFF,TGTGCCAGCAGCTTCACAGGATTCATGAACACTGAAGCTTTCTTT
14,many,TRBD1,TRBV12-3/TRBV12-4,TRBJ1-3,CASSTRGSGNTIYF,TGTGCCAGCAGTACCAGGGGGTCGGGAAACACCATATATTTT
14,many,-,TRBV3-1,TRBJ1-2,CASSQAGDPYGYTF,TGTGCCAGCAGCCAAGCGGGGGATCCCTATGGCTACACCTTC
15,few,TRBD2,TRBV12-3/TRBV12-4,TRBJ2-1,CASSFTSGPEDVQFF,TGTGCCAGCAGTTTTACTAGCGGGCCCGAAGACGTGCAGTTCTTC
15,-,-,TRBV18,TRBJ2-1,CASSPSDSSYNEQFF,TGTGCCAGCTCACCAAGTGATAGCTCCTACAATGAGCAGTTCTTC
11,many,-,TRBV29-1,TRBJ1-4,CSVESEEKLFF,TGCAGCGTTGAATCGGAAGAAAAACTGTTTTTT
14,once,-,TRBV30,TRBJ2-1,CAWSFGSPYNEQFF,TGTGCCTGGAGTTTTGGTAGCCCCTACAATGAGCAGTTCTTC
13,many,-,TRBV27,TRBJ1-1,CASSRGHHSEAFF,TGTGCCAGCAGTCGGGGCCACCACAGTGAAGCTTTCTTT
16,-,TRBD2,TRBV11-2,TRBJ2-1,CASSGGTSGGTSEQFF,TGTGCCAGCAGCGGTGGGACTAGCGGGGGTACGAGTGAGCAGTTCTTC
14,many,-,TRBV30,TRBJ1-4,CAWRALSGGGKLFF,TGTGCCTGGAGAGCCCTGAGTGGGGGTGGAAAACTGTTTTTT
11,many,-,TRBV28,TRBJ2-7,CASRDTYEQYF,TGTGCCAGCCGGGACACCTACGAGCAGTACTTC
12,many,-,TRBV2,TRBJ1-1,CASSERVAEAFF,TGTGCCAGCAGTGAAAGGGTCGCTGAAGCTTTCTTT
15,-,-,TRBV11-2,TRBJ2-3,CASSFRSGITDTQYF,TGTGCCAGCAGCTTTAGGTCGGGAATCACAGATACGCAGTATTTT
15,many,TRBD2,TRBV12-3/TRBV12-4,TRBJ2-1,CASSSAGGGANEQFF,TGTGCCAGCAGTTCTGCGGGGGGGGGGGCCAATGAGCAGTTCTTC
15,many,-,TRBV30,TRBJ1-5,CAWSVRQSGNQPQHF,TGTGCCTGGAGTGTACGGCAAAGCGGTAATCAGCCCCAGCATTTT